The 6 T cell receptor beta chains reported below all come from one sample, sequenced in a study of long-term antiretroviral therapy in people with HIV. The authors ran the immunoSEQ assay, v3.0, at survey level. Profiling relied on immunoSEQ multiplex PCR, and the TCRdb table lists in-frame clones only, not all of them. The data hold about 31,000 clones, with over 75% observed a single time. The sample consisted of unsorted PBMCs, taken approximately 5.1 years after starting antiretroviral therapy. Every receptor here comes from a woman in her forties with HIV.

The chain has TRBV10-2 and TRBJ2-7; D is undetermined. With 2 bases removed from V and 2 bases from J, the gap between germline ends came to 7 bases. This CDR3 is built from 13 residues. Germline CDR1 WSHSY, CDR2 SAAADI. The CDR3 region has the DNA TGCGCCAGCAGTGAGCGTCAGGCCTACGAGCAGTACTTC. Protein product: CASSERQAYEQYF.

This chain connects TRBV10-3 to TRBJ2-1, with a tentative D call TRBD1 (5 bases). This CDR3 contains 16 residues. V was shortened by 4 bases and J by 3 bases, with 16 bases between the two germline ends. Germline V lookup: CDR1 ENHRY, CDR2 SYGVKD. The CDR3 DNA reads as TGTGCCATCAGTGCCCAGGGCTTAGGTGTCTACAATGAGCAGTTCTTC. Its translation is CAISAQGLGVYNEQFF.

V is TRBV6-5 and J is TRBJ2-7, with D perhaps matching TRBD1 or TRBD2 (5 bases each). Germline assignment: CDR1 MNHEY and CDR2 SVGAGI. This CDR3 comprises 15 residues. Trimming shortened V by 4 bases and J by 0 bases, and 13 bases separated the two germline ends. Here the CDR3 DNA reads TGTGCCAGCAGTTCCACAGCAGGGAGCTCCTACGAGCAGTACTTC. It encodes CASSSTAGSSYEQYF.

The V and J genes are TRBV5-1 and TRBJ1-4; 7 nucleotides align to TRBD1. Germline V gives CDR1 SGHRS, CDR2 YFSETQ. This CDR3 is built from 15 residues. The V gene end was trimmed by 0 bases and the J gene end by 9 bases; junction bases not matched to a gene: 8. This CDR3 reads CASSLAPGTEKKLFF. In DNA, the CDR3 is TGCGCCAGCAGCTTGGCCCCCGGGACAGAAAAAAAACTGTTTTTT.

The chain is built from TRBV30 and TRBJ1-1, with D perhaps TRBD1 (5 bases). The CDR3 is 12 amino acids. CDR1 is GTSNPN, CDR2 SVGIG, per germline (reference sequence). V shed 1 base and J shed 7 bases, with 10 bases lying between them. CDR3 bases: TGTGCCTGGAGTGCGAAGGGGCTTGAAGCTTTCTTT. Translating it yields CAWSAKGLEAFF.

The chain uses TRBV9 and TRBJ1-2, with 8 nucleotides matching TRBD1. CDR1 and CDR2 (germline): SGDLS, YYNGEE. The CDR3 is 12 amino acids. V was pared by 3 bases and J by 7 bases, with 2 bases of the junction left unmatched. The CDR3 coding sequence is TGTGCCAGCAGCGCGACAGGGGTTGGCTACACCTTC. As protein: CASSATGVGYTF.